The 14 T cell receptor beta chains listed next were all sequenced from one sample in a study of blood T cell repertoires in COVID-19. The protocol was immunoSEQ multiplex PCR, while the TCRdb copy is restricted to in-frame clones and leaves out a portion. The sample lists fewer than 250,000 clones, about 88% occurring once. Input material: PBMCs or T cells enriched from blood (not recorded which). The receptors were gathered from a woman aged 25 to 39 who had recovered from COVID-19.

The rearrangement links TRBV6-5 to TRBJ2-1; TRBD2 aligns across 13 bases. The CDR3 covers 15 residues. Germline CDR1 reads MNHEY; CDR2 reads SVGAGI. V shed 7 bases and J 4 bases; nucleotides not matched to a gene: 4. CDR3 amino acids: CASTRLAGGYNEQFF. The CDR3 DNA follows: TGTGCCAGCACAAGACTAGCGGGGGGTTACAATGAGCAGTTCTTC.

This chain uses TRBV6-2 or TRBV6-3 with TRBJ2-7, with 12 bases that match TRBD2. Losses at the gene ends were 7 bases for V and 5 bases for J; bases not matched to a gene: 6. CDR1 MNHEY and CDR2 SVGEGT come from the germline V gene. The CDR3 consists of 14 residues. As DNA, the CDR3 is TGTGCCAGCAACCCGAGACTAGCGGGAGACGAGCAGTACTTC. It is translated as CASNPRLAGDEQYF.

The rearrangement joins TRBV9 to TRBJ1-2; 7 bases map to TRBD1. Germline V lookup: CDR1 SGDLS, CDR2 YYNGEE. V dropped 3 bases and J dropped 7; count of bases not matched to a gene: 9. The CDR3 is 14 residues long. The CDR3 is CASSGIGGAGGYTF. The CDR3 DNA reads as TGTGCCAGCAGCGGTATAGGGGGCGCGGGTGGCTACACCTTC.

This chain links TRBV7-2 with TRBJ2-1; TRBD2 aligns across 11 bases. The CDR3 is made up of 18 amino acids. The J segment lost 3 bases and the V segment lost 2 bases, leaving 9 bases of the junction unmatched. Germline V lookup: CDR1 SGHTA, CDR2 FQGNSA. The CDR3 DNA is TGTGCCAGCAGCTTATTTACTAGCGGGAGACAGGGCTACAATGAGCAGTTCTTC. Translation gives CASSLFTSGRQGYNEQFF.

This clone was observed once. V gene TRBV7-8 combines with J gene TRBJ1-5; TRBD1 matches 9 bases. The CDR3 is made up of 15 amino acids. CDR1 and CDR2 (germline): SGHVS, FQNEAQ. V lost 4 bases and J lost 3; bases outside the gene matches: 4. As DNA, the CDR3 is TGTGCCAGCAGCTCCGGGACAGGGCTCAATCAGCCCCAGCATTTT. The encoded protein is CASSSGTGLNQPQHF. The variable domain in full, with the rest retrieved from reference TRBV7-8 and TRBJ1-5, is GAGVSQSPRYKVAKRGQDVALRCDPISGHVSLFWYQQALGQGPEFLTYFQNEAQLDKSGLPSDRFFAERPEGSVSTLKIQRTQQEDSAVYLCASSSGTGLNQPQHFGDGTRLSIL.

The CDR3 region is CASSGQGGGEAFF. In nucleotides, the CDR3 is TGTGCCAGCAGTGGACAGGGGGGAGGTGAAGCTTTCTTT. The chain employs TRBV7-9 and TRBJ1-1, with 10 nucleotides matching TRBD1. The CDR3 spans 13 residues. J gave up 7 bases and V 6 bases, and 5 bases lay outside the gene matches. Germline lookup yields CDR1 SEHNR and CDR2 FQNEAQ (reference sequence). Full variable domain (missing parts from reference TRBV7-9 and TRBJ1-1): DTGVSQNPRHKITKRGQNVTFRCDPISEHNRLYWYRQTLGQGPEFLTYFQNEAQLEKSRLLSDRFSAERPKGSFSTLEIQRTEQGDSAMYLCASSGQGGGEAFFGQGTRLTVV.

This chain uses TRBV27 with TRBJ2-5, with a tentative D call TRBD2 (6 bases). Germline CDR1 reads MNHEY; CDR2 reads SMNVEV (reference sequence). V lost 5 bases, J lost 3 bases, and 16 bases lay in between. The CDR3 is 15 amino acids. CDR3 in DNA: TGTGCCAGCAGTCAAGGGCGGGGTTGGGAAGAGACCCAGTACTTC. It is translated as CASSQGRGWEETQYF.

Here the CDR3 reads CASSSSGGTTGELFF. CDR3 DNA: TGTGCCAGCAGCTCGAGCGGGGGGACCACCGGGGAGCTGTTTTTT. This chain uses TRBV11-2 with TRBJ2-2; 9 bases are shared with TRBD2. Germline loops: CDR1 SGHAT, CDR2 FQNNGV. The trim removed 4 bases at V and 4 bases at J, leaving 4 bases unmatched. This CDR3 is built from 15 residues.

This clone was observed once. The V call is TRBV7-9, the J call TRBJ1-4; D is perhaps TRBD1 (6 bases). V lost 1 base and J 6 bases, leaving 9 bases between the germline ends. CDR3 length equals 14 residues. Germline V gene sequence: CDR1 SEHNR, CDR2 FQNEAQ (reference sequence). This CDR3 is CASSLVQGYEKLFF. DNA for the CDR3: TGTGCCAGCAGCTTAGTACAGGGATATGAAAAACTGTTTTTT.

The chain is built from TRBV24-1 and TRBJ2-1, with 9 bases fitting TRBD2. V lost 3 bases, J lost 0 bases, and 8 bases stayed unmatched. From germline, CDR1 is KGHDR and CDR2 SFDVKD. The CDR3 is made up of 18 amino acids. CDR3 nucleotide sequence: TGTGCCACCAGTGATGCCGCGGGGGGGGGAGGCTCCTACAATGAGCAGTTCTTC. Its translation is CATSDAAGGGGSYNEQFF.

The DNA of the CDR3 is TGCGCCAGCTACTCAAGCCCACAGGATAGGCATTCACCCCTCCACTTT. It codes for CASYSSPQDRHSPLHF. The genes are TRBV5-1 and TRBJ1-6; D may be TRBD1 (5 bases). In germline, CDR1 is SGHRS, CDR2 YFSETQ. The CDR3 covers 16 residues. V gave up 7 bases and J gave up 8 bases, with 22 bases separating them.

DNA of the CDR3: TGTGCCAGCAGCTTTCGGGCTAGCGGGGGCAGGACCCAGTACTTC. This encodes CASSFRASGGRTQYF. This rearrangement joins TRBV7-2 to TRBJ2-5; 10 bases map to TRBD2. There are 15 residues in the CDR3. Germline CDR1 SGHTA, CDR2 FQGNSA. Trimming took 3 bases from V and 7 from J; bases not matched to a gene: 8.

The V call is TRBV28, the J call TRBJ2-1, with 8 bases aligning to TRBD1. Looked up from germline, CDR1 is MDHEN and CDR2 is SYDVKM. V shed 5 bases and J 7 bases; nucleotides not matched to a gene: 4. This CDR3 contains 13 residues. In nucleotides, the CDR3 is TGTGCCAGCAGTACGACAGGGGTGAATGAGCAGTTCTTC. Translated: CASSTTGVNEQFF.

The CDR3 region has the DNA TGTGCCAGCAGTGAAGATGGGGGACTGGCAGATACGCAGTATTTT. It translates to CASSEDGGLADTQYF. The V call is TRBV6-1, the J call TRBJ2-3, with D maybe TRBD2 (6 bases). Between the trimmed V and J ends, which lost 1 base and 4 bases, there was a span of 12 bases. This CDR3 is 15 amino acids long. Looked up from germline, CDR1 is MNHNS and CDR2 is SASEGT.